A selection of T cell receptor beta chains follows, all from one sample in a study of identical twins. TCRdb itself ran the 5' RACE reads through MiXCR, one entry per CDR3 protein. The data show some 790,000 distinct CDR3 sequences, roughly 20% seen once. These data were likewise used in another study, on T cells expressing NK-cell markers.

The sequenced material came from PBMCs. These receptors were obtained from a woman between 18 and 29 years old in good health. Both conserved end residues are trimmed from each CDR3. A D gene is named only where the DNA matches it firmly.

len	v_gene	d_gene	CDR3aa
13	TRBV5-1	.	ASSSTGTTQETQY
12	TRBV7-9	.	ASSLWTSHNEQF
12	TRBV5-1	.	ASSLQGRKETQY
13	TRBV13	TRBD2	ASRPQASGRAGLF
11	TRBV18	.	ASSRYGNTEAF
14	TRBV13	TRBD2	ASSLPGGRVTDTQY
13	TRBV12-3/TRBV12-4	TRBD2	ASSQGLAWADTQY
11	TRBV7-8	.	ASSLVGPTEAF
8	TRBV15	.	ATSREKLF
12	TRBV6-1	.	ASRHTDSNQPQH
11	TRBV20-1	.	SAWDSSYNEQF
12	TRBV20-1	.	SASWELRRETQY
17	TRBV12-5	.	ASGLGPGFGPDPYNEQF
12	TRBV12-5	.	ASGSAPMNTEAF
11	TRBV20-1	.	SARDDTGQKQF
13	TRBV7-6	TRBD1	ASSSFQGASETQY
13	TRBV20-1	.	SAPPWTGALGTQY
9	TRBV7-9	.	ASSRPPGGY
12	TRBV6-1	.	ASRSLAPFYEQY
13	TRBV20-1	.	SARAQAGNSYEQY
11	TRBV20-1	.	SAGEPGTYTQY
12	TRBV29-1	.	SVWGSDSYNEQF
11	TRBV12-3/TRBV12-4	.	ASTAPGGGELF
12	TRBV29-1	TRBD1	SSTGQGNSDTQY
13	TRBV9	.	ASRATLTGVDEQF
10	TRBV20-1	.	SAIEGTVEQY
13	TRBV7-6	.	ASSPQVPSTDTQY
12	TRBV5-1	.	ASSWYAGANVLT
15	TRBV7-9	TRBD1	ASSPVYDRGGRETQY
10	TRBV29-1	.	SVLEEGKTQY
11	TRBV20-1	.	SASLGLGPNRL
11	TRBV7-2	.	ASRGRAAEAAF
12	TRBV5-1	.	ASSLRVSSYEQY
10	TRBV29-1	.	SVNREKGEQF
13	TRBV5-1	TRBD1	ASSFRTGDYYGYT
11	TRBV12-3/TRBV12-4	TRBD1	ASRSGGLVGYT
11	TRBV19	.	ASSIPGRTEAF